This is a list of T cell receptor beta chains from one sample in a study of blood T cell repertoires in COVID-19. Only in-frame clones appear in the TCRdb table, and some are missing; sequencing was by immunoSEQ multiplex PCR. Here the sample spans fewer than 450,000 clones, about 91% being singletons. Sequencing was done on a sample of peripheral blood. These receptors originate from a woman between 45 and 60 years old with COVID-19, enrolled during active disease. Each CDR3 is given with its conserved first and last residue. The D gene is left open where the match is weak. Clone size is stated in some rows and not others, as once, few, many or a class when expanded.

TRBD1,TRBV3-1/TRBV3-2,TRBJ1-2,NA,TGTGCCAGCAGCCTTGGACAGGGGGCGACGAGCTATGGCTACACCTTC,CASSLGQGATSYGYTF
TRBD1,TRBV5-6,TRBJ1-1,once,TGTGCCAGCAGCCCAGGGACAGGGGGGAACAGGGGTGCTTTCTTT,CASSPGTGGNRGAFF
NA,TRBV5-4,TRBJ1-3,NA,TGTGCCAGCAGCTTGGCGGCGGGGCAAACTGGAAACACCATATATTTT,CASSLAAGQTGNTIYF
NA,TRBV11-2,TRBJ2-1,NA,TGTGCCAGCGGGGGGGCCCCTTTGGATGAGCAGTTCTTC,CASGGAPLDEQFF
TRBD1,TRBV5-1,TRBJ2-1,NA,TGCGCCAGCAGTCCGGGACAGACCTACAATGAGCAGTTCTTC,CASSPGQTYNEQFF
NA,TRBV7-8,TRBJ1-5,NA,TGTGCCAGCAGCCTAAAGAGGGGGTTCAGGGATCAGCCCCAGCATTTT,CASSLKRGFRDQPQHF
TRBD1,TRBV3-1/TRBV3-2,TRBJ1-1,NA,TGTGCCAGCAGTACAGGGGTGAGGGTAAACACTGAAGCTTTCTTT,CASSTGVRVNTEAFF
TRBD2,TRBV6-4,TRBJ2-3,NA,TGTGCCAGCAGTGAGAATAGCGGGGGGGCCACAGATACGCAGTATTTT,CASSENSGGATDTQYF
NA,TRBV30,TRBJ1-3,few,TGTGCCTGGAGTGTAGAGAGGTCTGGAAACACCATATATTTT,CAWSVERSGNTIYF
TRBD1,TRBV5-4,TRBJ2-2,once,TGTGCCACCCCGGTCGGGACAGGGGACACCGGGGAGCTGTTTTTT,CATPVGTGDTGELFF
NA,TRBV5-5,TRBJ1-1,few,TGTGCCAGCAGCCTGCAGGGGTGGACTGAAGCTTTCTTT,CASSLQGWTEAFF
NA,TRBV18,TRBJ1-2,NA,TGTGCCAGCTCACCACCCAACCAGGGAGGGAGCAACTATGGCTACACCTTC,CASSPPNQGGSNYGYTF
TRBD1,TRBV6-6,TRBJ1-3,NA,TGTGCCAGCAGCTACAGGGGGCCCGACCAACCCGTCTCTGGAAACACCATATATTTT,CASSYRGPDQPVSGNTIYF
NA,TRBV20-1,TRBJ1-2,once,TGCAGTGGGGGGGACTATGGCTACACCTTC,CSGGDYGYTF
NA,TRBV5-4,TRBJ1-2,NA,TGTGCCAGCAGCCCCCGGTCGAGTGAAGGCTACACCTTC,CASSPRSSEGYTF
NA,TRBV6-1,TRBJ1-2,NA,TGTGCCAGCAGTGAAGTAGGGACTGATTACTATGGCTACACCTTC,CASSEVGTDYYGYTF
NA,TRBV30,TRBJ1-2,NA,TGTGCCTGGAGTTCAACAGGGTTAGCCTTC,CAWSSTGLAF
TRBD2,TRBV10-3,TRBJ2-1,NA,TGTGCCATCGCGGGACTAGCGGGGGCCGATGAGCAGTTCTTC,CAIAGLAGADEQFF
NA,TRBV5-6,TRBJ1-2,NA,TGTGCCAGCAGCTTGGCCGGGAGGAACTATGGCTACACCTTC,CASSLAGRNYGYTF
TRBD1,TRBV7-9,TRBJ1-5,NA,TGTGCCAGCAGCTCCGGGACAGGCCGTCAATGGCCCCAGCATTTT,CASSSGTGRQWPQHF
NA,TRBV7-2,TRBJ2-1,NA,TGTGCCAGCAGCCCGACGGCGGGGAGACCACTCAATGAGCAGTTCTTC,CASSPTAGRPLNEQFF
NA,TRBV20-1,TRBJ2-1,NA,TGCAGTGCTAGTAAGTCAGGCAATGAGCAGTTCTTC,CSASKSGNEQFF
NA,TRBV14,TRBJ1-1,NA,TGTGCCAGCAGCCTGGGGGCCACTGAAGCTTTCTTT,CASSLGATEAFF
TRBD1,TRBV19,TRBJ1-6,NA,TGTGCCAGTAGTGTTACGACAGGGGTCTCTTCACCCCTCCACTTT,CASSVTTGVSSPLHF
NA,TRBV25-1,TRBJ2-5,NA,TGTGCCAGCAGTGAAATCCTAGGGACTGCGGAGACCCAGTACTTC,CASSEILGTAETQYF
TRBD1,TRBV2,TRBJ2-7,NA,TGTGCCAGTCTCCGGGACAGGGATACCTCCGAGCAGTACTTC,CASLRDRDTSEQYF
NA,TRBV2,TRBJ1-5,NA,TGTGCCAGCAGTGAACCGGTCAGCAATCAGCCCCAGCATTTT,CASSEPVSNQPQHF
TRBD1,TRBV28,TRBJ1-6,NA,TGTGCCAGCAGAGGACAGGGGGAGTCCTATAATTCACCCCTCCACTTT,CASRGQGESYNSPLHF
NA,TRBV7-3,TRBJ1-1,NA,TGTGCCAGCAGCGCCACAGGTAACACTGAAGCTTTCTTT,CASSATGNTEAFF
NA,TRBV11-3,TRBJ2-1,NA,TGTGCCAGCAGCTTATCCAGAAACAATGAGCAGTTCTTC,CASSLSRNNEQFF
TRBD1,TRBV28,TRBJ1-4,few,TGTGCCAGGACAGGGACCTCAACTAATGAAAAACTGTTTTTT,CARTGTSTNEKLFF
TRBD2,TRBV9,TRBJ2-7,NA,TGTGCCAGCAGCCCCTCGGGAGGGGTATACGAGCAGTACTTC,CASSPSGGVYEQYF
NA,TRBV10-3,TRBJ2-3,NA,TGTGCCATCAGTGAGGGGGCATCTAGCACAGATACGCAGTATTTT,CAISEGASSTDTQYF
NA,TRBV10-3,TRBJ1-2,NA,TGTGCCATCTCAGATGCTACCAAACTAAACTATGGCTACACCTTC,CAISDATKLNYGYTF
TRBD2,TRBV7-8,TRBJ2-5,NA,TGTGCCAGCAGCTTAGGCTTGCGGGGGTTCCAAGAGACCCAGTACTTC,CASSLGLRGFQETQYF
TRBD1,TRBV23-1,TRBJ2-7,NA,TGCGCCAGCAGTCAATCTTTTAGCTCCGGGACAGGGGATCCCTACGAGCAGTACTTC,CASSQSFSSGTGDPYEQYF
NA,TRBV25-1,TRBJ1-2,NA,TGTGCCAGCAGTGACACTGCTAACTATGGCTACACCTTC,CASSDTANYGYTF
NA,TRBV11-2,TRBJ1-2,NA,TGTGCCAGCAGCCAGTCTGCGGGCACGGACTATGGCTACACCTTC,CASSQSAGTDYGYTF
NA,TRBV2,TRBJ1-3,NA,TGTGCCAGCAGAGAGACAGTCTCTGGAAACACCATATATTTT,CASRETVSGNTIYF
NA,TRBV24-1,TRBJ1-3,few,TGTGCCACCAGTGGAGGCTCTGGAAACACCATATATTTT,CATSGGSGNTIYF
TRBD2,TRBV4-2,TRBJ2-3,few,TGTGCCAGCAGCCAAGAGGCTAGCGGGGGGGCAGATACGCAGTATTTT,CASSQEASGGADTQYF
TRBD1,TRBV7-2,TRBJ1-5,NA,TGTGCCAGCAGCTGGCGGACAGGGGACAGGCAGCCCCAGCATTTT,CASSWRTGDRQPQHF
NA,TRBV7-2,TRBJ2-3,NA,TGTGCCAGCAGCTTAGTGACGGGGGTACAGAATACGCAGTATTTT,CASSLVTGVQNTQYF
TRBD1,TRBV7-7,TRBJ2-1,NA,TGTGCCAGCAGCTTAGAGAGGGGGCTAGGGAGAAATGAGCAGTTCTTC,CASSLERGLGRNEQFF
NA,TRBV7-9,TRBJ2-3,NA,TGTGCCAGCAGCCACGACGGGAAAGGACAGAGCGATACGCAGTATTTT,CASSHDGKGQSDTQYF
TRBD1,TRBV19,TRBJ1-2,NA,TGTGCCAGTAGACACAGGGGGACTAACTATGGCTACACCTTC,CASRHRGTNYGYTF
TRBD1,TRBV19,TRBJ1-1,NA,TGTGCCAGTAGTAGCCGACAGGGTGAAGCTTTCTTT,CASSSRQGEAFF
NA,TRBV25-1,TRBJ1-2,NA,TGTGCCAGCAGTGACACCCAACGGTGGTATGGCTACACCTTC,CASSDTQRWYGYTF
NA,TRBV5-4,TRBJ2-3,NA,TGTGCCAGCGCTGAGGGCGGGGCGATCAGGGATACGCAGTATTTT,CASAEGGAIRDTQYF
TRBD1,TRBV7-7,TRBJ2-7,NA,TGTGCCAGCAGCTTACAACAGGGGTTCTCCTACGAGCAGTACTTC,CASSLQQGFSYEQYF
NA,TRBV4-1,TRBJ1-6,NA,TGCGCCAGCAGCCAGGGAGGGAGACAGTCCTCCCGTTCACCCCTCCACTTT,CASSQGGRQSSRSPLHF
NA,TRBV5-1,TRBJ1-1,NA,TGCGCCAGCAGCTTGGGGGGGCTTAACACTGAAGCTTTCTTT,CASSLGGLNTEAFF
TRBD2,TRBV24-1,TRBJ2-3,NA,TGTGCCACCAGTTCTAGCGGGGCCACAGATACGCAGTATTTT,CATSSSGATDTQYF
NA,TRBV7-9,TRBJ2-2,many,TGTGCCAGCAGCTCCCTAGACGGCACCGGGGAGCTGTTTTTT,CASSSLDGTGELFF
TRBD2,TRBV18,TRBJ2-1,NA,TGTGCCAGCTCCCGAGAAGCGGGGGGGCCTTTAAATGAGCAGTTCTTC,CASSREAGGPLNEQFF
NA,TRBV7-2,TRBJ2-2,NA,TGTGCCAGCAGCTTAGCTAGGGGGATTCCCCTTAACACCGGGGAGCTGTTTTTT,CASSLARGIPLNTGELFF
NA,TRBV11-2,TRBJ1-6,once,TGTGCCAGCAGCTCACTTAACCGGGACCAGGGGTCACCCCTCCACTTT,CASSSLNRDQGSPLHF